This T cell receptor (beta chain) was profiled in a study of cytomegalovirus exposure and HLA in healthy donors. As for the study in general: Early released data had about 80 million unique TCRs, all coming from HLA-typed donors. General study points: Productive status was seen about 90% or about 30% of the time for most TCR beta V segments in an earlier analysis.

As to this clone: What it recognizes is unknown.

CDR3 size: 16 residues. Looked up from germline, CDR1 is PRHDT and CDR2 is FYEKMQ (reference sequence). Trimming cost V 8 bases and J 4 bases; bases outside gene matches: 10. Primers for the PCR totalled 60 Vbeta and 13 Jbeta. The table came from immunoSEQ multiplex PCR; TCRdb's copy has only in-frame clones and leaves some out. The table includes 160,000 or so clones, 70% detected once. The sequencing input was PBMCs. This rearrangement joins TRBV13 to TRBJ2-2; 10 bases line up with TRBD1. The clonotype was recovered from a man aged 18 to 30 in good health and CMV-seropositive. CDR3 amino acids: CASRQGASIPTGELFF. The CDR3, as DNA: TGTGCCAGCCGACAGGGGGCCTCCATCCCCACCGGGGAGCTGTTTTTT.